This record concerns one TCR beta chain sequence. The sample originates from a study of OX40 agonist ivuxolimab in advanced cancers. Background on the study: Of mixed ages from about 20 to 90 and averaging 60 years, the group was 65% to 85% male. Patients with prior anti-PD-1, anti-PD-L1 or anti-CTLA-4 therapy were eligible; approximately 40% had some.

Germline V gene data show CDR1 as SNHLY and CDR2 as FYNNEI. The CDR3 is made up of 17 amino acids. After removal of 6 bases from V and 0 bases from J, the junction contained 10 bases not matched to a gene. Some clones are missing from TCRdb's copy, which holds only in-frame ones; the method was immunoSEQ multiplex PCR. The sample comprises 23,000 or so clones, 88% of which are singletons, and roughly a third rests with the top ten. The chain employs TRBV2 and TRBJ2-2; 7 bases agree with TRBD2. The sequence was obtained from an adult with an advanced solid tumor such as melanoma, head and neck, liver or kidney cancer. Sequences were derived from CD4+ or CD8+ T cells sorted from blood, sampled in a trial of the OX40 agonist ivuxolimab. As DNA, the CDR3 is TGTGCCAGCAGGGAATCACTAGCGAACCCGAACACCGGGGAGCTGTTTTTT. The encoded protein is CASRESLANPNTGELFF. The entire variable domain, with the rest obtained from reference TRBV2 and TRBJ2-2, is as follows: EPEVTQTPSHQVTQMGQEVILRCVPISNHLYFYWYRQILGQKVEFLVSFYNNEISEKSEIFDDQFSVERPDGSNFTLKIRSTKLEDSAMYFCASRESLANPNTGELFFGEGSRLTVL.